Shown below are 21 T cell receptor beta chains from a single sample sequenced in a study of blood T cell repertoires in COVID-19. Sequenced by immunoSEQ multiplex PCR; TCRdb stores in-frame clones only, minus some. The sample has 250,000 to 400,000 clones, 87% seen once. The sequenced sample consisted of peripheral blood. The receptor set was obtained from a man in his fifties or sixties with active or convalescent COVID-19.

The chain joins TRBV24-1 to TRBJ1-4; the D is unclear. There are 16 residues in the CDR3. Per the germline V gene, CDR1 is KGHDR and CDR2 is SFDVKD. V dropped 0 bases and J dropped 3 bases, with 10 bases sitting between them. CDR3 DNA: TGTGCCACCAGTGATTTGCATGGCAGGCCTAATGAAAAACTGTTTTTT. It encodes CATSDLHGRPNEKLFF.

The chain joins TRBV28 to TRBJ1-4; the D gene is possibly TRBD1 (5 bases). Trimming stripped 6 bases from V and 7 bases from J, with 15 bases between. The CDR3 runs 14 residues. The germline V gene encodes CDR1 MDHEN and CDR2 SYDVKM. This CDR3 is CASSDGQGFEKLFF. DNA for the CDR3: TGTGCCAGCAGCGACGGCCAGGGTTTTGAAAAACTGTTTTTT.

This rearrangement joins TRBV4-3 to TRBJ2-5, with 7 bases aligning to TRBD1. Germline V gene lookup returns CDR1 LGHNA and CDR2 YSLEER. With 6 bases clipped from V and 5 bases from J, the junction kept 12 bases outside the gene matches. The CDR3 has 15 residues. CDR3 sequence reads: CASSQGVPGGETQYF. CDR3 DNA: TGCGCCAGCAGTCAGGGGGTTCCGGGCGGCGAGACCCAGTACTTC.

The table lists this clone with a few counts. The chain is built from TRBV7-2 and TRBJ2-1, with 14 bases that match TRBD2. V shed 2 bases and J 6 bases; nucleotides not matched to a gene: 9. The CDR3 is made up of 18 amino acids. Germline V lookup: CDR1 SGHTA, CDR2 FQGNSA. The CDR3 coding sequence is TGTGCCAGCAGCTTAATTTGGACTAGCGGGAGGTTCGGCAATGAGCAGTTCTTC. It translates to CASSLIWTSGRFGNEQFF.

This chain joins TRBV3-1 (or the pseudogene TRBV3-2) and TRBJ1-1; TRBD1 might be the D (6 bases). In germline, CDR1 is LGHDT, CDR2 YNNKEL (reference sequence). V lost 4 bases and J 5 bases, leaving 17 bases between the germline ends. This CDR3 has 15 amino acids. The CDR3 DNA is TGTGCCAGCAGCCGATACAGGGAAGGGGATACTGAAGCTTTCTTT. It specifies CASSRYREGDTEAFF.

This clone has just a few counts. The chain couples TRBV6-5 to TRBJ1-2, with a weak D call TRBD1 (6 bases). The V and J ends lost 10 bases and 6 bases respectively, with 15 bases between them. This CDR3 has 12 residues. Germline V gene data show CDR1 as MNHEY and CDR2 as SVGAGI. In nucleotides, the CDR3 is TGTGCCACCTCACAGGGAAAAGATGGCTACACCTTC. This sequence encodes CATSQGKDGYTF.

In this sample, this clone turned up a few times. The gene calls are TRBV2 and TRBJ2-2; D perhaps matches TRBD1 (6 bases). Germline CDR1 and CDR2: SNHLY and FYNNEI. The CDR3 has 17 amino acids. V dropped 6 bases and J dropped 5 bases, with 22 bases sitting between them. The CDR3 sequence: CASRTGLGRSQTGELFF. CDR3 DNA sequence: TGTGCCAGCAGGACAGGACTGGGACGATCCCAGACCGGGGAGCTGTTTTTT.

The rearrangement links TRBV6-5 to TRBJ1-6; 8 nucleotides agree with TRBD1. This CDR3 spans 14 amino acids. Losses at the gene ends were 5 bases for V and 9 bases for J; bases not matched to a gene: 6. In germline, CDR1 is MNHEY, CDR2 SVGAGI. The CDR3 nucleotides read TGTGCCAGCAGTCGCGGACAGGGCGGTTCACCCCTCCACTTT. Amino acids: CASSRGQGGSPLHF.

This clone was detected a few times. The chain recombines TRBV10-1 with TRBJ2-7, with D uncertain. CDR3 length: 12 residues. V gave up 8 bases and J gave up 9 bases, with 17 bases separating them. The germline V gene has CDR1 WNHNN and CDR2 SYGVQD (reference sequence). The CDR3 region is CASSLSTRGQYF. The CDR3, as DNA: TGCGCCAGCTCGCTCTCTACCCGAGGGCAGTACTTC.

CDR3 nucleotides: TGCGCCAGCAGCTTGGGTTACCAGGCCCATGGCTACACCTTC. This encodes CASSLGYQAHGYTF. V usage is TRBV5-1 and J usage is TRBJ1-2; D is ambiguous. The germline V gene encodes CDR1 SGHRS and CDR2 YFSETQ. V was shortened by 0 bases and J by 6 bases, with 12 bases between the two germline ends. The CDR3 has 14 amino acids.

The rearrangement uses TRBV9 and TRBJ2-4; D remains ambiguous. The V gene lost 5 bases and the J gene lost 0 bases, with 9 bases spanning the gap. Germline V CDR1 and CDR2: SGDLS, YYNGEE. This CDR3 spans 14 amino acids. CDR3 residues: CASRTGLAKNIQYF. The CDR3 DNA reads as TGTGCCAGCAGGACCGGGTTAGCCAAAAACATTCAGTACTTC.

The chain joins TRBV5-1 to TRBJ2-5, with 8 bases identical to TRBD1. Germline V gene data show CDR1 as SGHRS and CDR2 as YFSETQ. V lost 4 bases and J lost 5; bases outside the gene matches: 7. The length of the CDR3 is 14 residues. The CDR3 is CASSRTGLGETQYF. The CDR3 DNA sequence: TGCGCCAGCAGCCGGACAGGGCTGGGGGAGACCCAGTACTTC.

V and J are TRBV9 and TRBJ2-1, with 8 nucleotides matching TRBD2. The ends lost 2 bases at V and 8 bases at J; junction bases unmatched: 9. Germline-derived CDR1 and CDR2 are SGDLS and YYNGEE. This CDR3 has 15 residues. Written as DNA, the CDR3 is TGTGCCAGCAGCGTTCGAGCGGGAGTCGGAGATGAGCAGTTCTTC. This encodes CASSVRAGVGDEQFF. Full variable domain (rest looked up from reference TRBV9 and TRBJ2-1): DSGVTQTPKHLITATGQRVTLRCSPRSGDLSVYWYQQSLDQGLQFLIQYYNGEERAKGNILERFSAQQFPDLHSELNLSSLELGDSALYFCASSVRAGVGDEQFFGPGTRLTVL.

As to this clone: Other DNA sequences in this specimen translate into the identical CDR3. CDR3 amino acids: CASSPLGTGVEKLFF. In nucleotides, the CDR3 is TGTGCCAGCTCACCACTTGGGACAGGGGTTGAAAAACTGTTTTTT. The chain recombines TRBV18 with TRBJ1-4, with TRBD1 matching 10 bases. CDR3 length equals 15 residues. Trimming took 1 base from V and 7 from J; bases not matched to a gene: 3. Germline V gene data show CDR1 as KGHSH and CDR2 as LQKENI.

The CDR3 spells CASSPRGEGGITTQYF. CDR3 in DNA: TGTGCCAGTAGTCCCAGGGGTGAAGGAGGCATTACGACCCAGTACTTC. The chain has TRBV19 and TRBJ2-5; the D gene is possibly TRBD1 (6 bases). This CDR3 is built from 16 residues. With 5 bases removed from V and 7 bases from J, the gap between germline ends came to 23 bases. CDR1 LNHDA and CDR2 SQIVND come from the germline V gene (reference sequence).

The chain combines TRBV5-1 with TRBJ1-2; the D is unclear. The CDR3 has 13 residues. With 0 bases removed from V and 6 bases from J, the gap between germline ends came to 9 bases. CDR1 and CDR2 (germline): SGHRS, YFSETQ. The CDR3 bases are TGCGCCAGCAGCTTGGCAGAAGGAGATGGCTACACCTTC. It yields the protein CASSLAEGDGYTF.

The chain recombines TRBV30 with TRBJ1-3; 8 bases line up with TRBD1. CDR3 length: 13 residues. The J segment lost 4 bases and the V segment lost 4 bases, leaving 3 bases of the junction unmatched. Germline CDR1 and CDR2: GTSNPN and SVGIG (reference sequence). The CDR3 nucleotides read TGTGCCTGGACGGGACAGGCGGGAAACACCATATATTTT. It is translated as CAWTGQAGNTIYF.

The chain employs TRBV19 and TRBJ2-1; 8 bases fit TRBD1. The CDR3 totals 14 residues. The germline CDR1 and CDR2 sequences are LNHDA and SQIVND (reference sequence). The V segment lost 4 bases and the J segment 2 bases; nucleotides outside the gene matches: 1. The CDR3 sequence is CASSKDRAYNEQFF. The CDR3 DNA is TGTGCCAGTAGTAAGGACAGGGCCTACAATGAGCAGTTCTTC.

V gene TRBV10-3 combines with J gene TRBJ1-2, with 9 bases lining up with TRBD1. Unmatched junction bases numbered 7, after V lost 7 bases and J lost 7 bases. The CDR3 is 13 amino acids. CDR1 ENHRY and CDR2 SYGVKD come from the germline V gene. The CDR3 here is CAIKGTGISGYTF. The CDR3, as DNA: TGTGCCATCAAAGGGACAGGGATTTCTGGCTACACCTTC.

The CDR3 coding sequence is TGTGCCAGCAGCCCTTCCAGCGGGAATGAGCAGTTCTTC. As protein: CASSPSSGNEQFF. The chain employs TRBV9 and TRBJ2-1, with D perhaps TRBD2 (6 bases). The CDR3 loop spans 13 amino acids. Germline values: CDR1 SGDLS, CDR2 YYNGEE. Trimming left V 4 bases short and J 7 bases short, with 12 bases between.

There are many counts of this clone. The chain couples TRBV9 to TRBJ1-1, with D possibly being TRBD1 (5 bases). Per germline, CDR1 SGDLS and CDR2 YYNGEE. The CDR3 extends over 17 amino acids. Between the trimmed V and J ends, which lost 5 bases and 1 base, there was a span of 21 bases. This chain's CDR3 is CASSPFPAGRRNTEAFF. CDR3 nucleotide sequence: TGTGCCAGCAGTCCATTCCCCGCGGGGCGGCGGAACACTGAAGCTTTCTTT.